Each of the 18 T cell receptor beta chains below was sequenced from the same sample in a study of early T cells in non-severe SARS-CoV-2 infection (dated by TCRdb to about 2021). Library preparation was by 5' RACE. This sample was sequenced with a NextSeq 500. Starting from the raw public reads, TCRdb applied fastp trimming at Q25, assembled clones with MiXCR and retained in-frame beta chains. Merged by CDR3 protein, the rows form single entries marked with the most common genes and DNA. Within this sample are some 55,000 distinct CDR3 sequences, with roughly 12% of them counted one time only. The ten largest make up roughly 3.1% of the sample. Sequencing was performed on whole blood. These TCRs come from an adult who was a healthcare worker with PCR-confirmed SARS-CoV-2 infection or an uninfected control (not recorded which).

This clonotype was seen a single time. V is TRBV30 and J is TRBJ2-6, with no clear D. Per germline, CDR1 GTSNPN and CDR2 SVGIG (reference sequence). V gave up 4 bases and J gave up 0 bases, with 1 base separating them. The CDR3 has 12 residues. The CDR3 loop is CAWTSGANVLTF. The CDR3, as DNA: TGTGCCTGGACCTCTGGGGCCAACGTCCTGACTTTC.

This clonotype showed up just a few times. The chain has TRBV24-1 and TRBJ2-5; 13 nucleotides line up with TRBD2. This CDR3 is built from 17 residues. Germline V gene lookup returns CDR1 KGHDR and CDR2 SFDVKD. With V trimmed by 5 bases and J by 4 bases, 9 bases remained unmatched. The CDR3 DNA reads as TGTGCCACCAGTGCCGCCATAGGACTAGCGGGAGCAGAGACCCAGTACTTC. Protein product: CATSAAIGLAGAETQYF.

This clonotype has at least ten counts. J is TRBJ1-5 and V is TRBV10-2, with D unclear. The CDR3 runs 14 residues. The V gene's germline CDR1 is WSHSY and CDR2 SAAADI. V lost 0 bases, J lost 4 bases, and 7 bases lay in between. The CDR3 DNA follows: TGCGCCAGCAGTGAGTCGACATGGAATCAGCCCCAGCATTTT. Its translation: CASSESTWNQPQHF.

This clonotype was counted a few times. The chain links TRBV7-6 to TRBJ1-1; no clear D. The CDR3 is 13 amino acids. The V and J ends lost 4 bases and 3 bases respectively, with 9 bases between them. Germline V lookup: CDR1 SGHVS, CDR2 FNYEAQ. For the CDR3, the DNA is TGTGCCAGCAGCTCACTCCGGGACACTGAAGCTTTCTTT. It is translated as CASSSLRDTEAFF.

This clonotype was seen only a few times. The chain is built from TRBV29-1 and TRBJ2-2, with D perhaps TRBD1 (6 bases). The CDR3 runs to 13 residues. Germline-derived CDR1 and CDR2 are SQVTM and ANQGSEA. V was shortened by 6 bases and J by 2 bases, with 10 bases between the two germline ends. The CDR3 protein is CSVLQGNTGELFF. CDR3 in DNA: TGCAGCGTGCTACAGGGAAACACCGGGGAGCTGTTTTTT.

This clonotype was seen more than once but under ten times. This chain uses TRBV28 with TRBJ2-7, with D possibly matching TRBD2 (5 bases). The V gene lost 6 bases and the J gene lost 2 bases, with 17 bases spanning the gap. Germline CDR1 reads MDHEN; CDR2 reads SYDVKM. The CDR3 is 15 residues long. The CDR3 DNA follows: TGTGCCAGCAGCCTAACTCAGGAGGTCGCCTACGAGCAGTACTTC. Translated, it gives CASSLTQEVAYEQYF.

This clonotype came up many times. This chain connects TRBV7-3 to TRBJ2-1; D is perhaps TRBD1 or TRBD2 (5 bases each). The germline V gene encodes CDR1 SGHTA and CDR2 FQGTGA. The length of the CDR3 is 13 residues. The germline V and J ends were trimmed by 8 bases and 2 bases, with 10 bases remaining between them. CDR3 amino acids: CASGLGAYNEQFF. The CDR3 DNA follows: TGTGCCAGCGGTCTGGGGGCCTACAATGAGCAGTTCTTC.

This clonotype appeared a few times. This chain links TRBV9 with TRBJ2-1; D is perhaps TRBD2 (5 bases). This CDR3 has 13 residues. The V gene's germline CDR1 is SGDLS and CDR2 YYNGEE. Trimming left V 7 bases short and J 0 bases short, with 8 bases between. CDR3 coding DNA: TGTGCCAGCGGTACTAGCTCCTACAATGAGCAGTTCTTC. It codes for CASGTSSYNEQFF.

This clonotype was observed at least ten times. The rearrangement links TRBV29-1 to TRBJ2-5, with D uncertain. The V gene's germline CDR1 is SQVTM and CDR2 ANQGSEA. Trimming shortened V by 4 bases and J by 5 bases, and 2 bases separated the two germline ends. CDR3 length: 9 residues. In DNA, the CDR3 is TGCAGCGTTGGTGAGACCCAGTACTTC. It encodes CSVGETQYF.

For the CDR3, the DNA is TGCGCCAGCAGCCTTGGACTAGCCGGCGGGGAGCTGTTTTTT. It encodes CASSLGLAGGELFF. The V call is TRBV5-1, the J call TRBJ2-2, with TRBD2 matching 8 bases. V lost 4 bases, J lost 7 bases, and 6 bases stayed unmatched. The CDR3 extends over 14 amino acids. Germline CDR1 is SGHRS and CDR2 is YFSETQ.

Only a few counts were recorded for this clonotype. The V gene is TRBV29-1, the J gene TRBJ2-3, with 8 nucleotides matching TRBD2. Germline V CDR1 and CDR2: SQVTM, ANQGSEA. The junction had 11 bases not matched to a gene; V was cut back by 7 bases and J by 5 bases. This CDR3 comprises 14 residues. Here the CDR3 DNA reads TGCAGCGCAGCCCCCGGACTAGCAGAAGATACGCAGTATTTT. Protein sequence: CSAAPGLAEDTQYF.

This clonotype showed up many times. The CDR3 spells CASNSGTFHIYF. For the CDR3, the DNA is TGTGCCAGCAACTCGGGGACATTCCATATATATTTT. This chain joins TRBV6-6 and TRBJ1-3; a possible D gene is TRBD1 (6 bases). Germline V gene sequence: CDR1 MNHNY, CDR2 SVGAGI (reference sequence). The CDR3 totals 12 residues. Trimming pared 7 bases from V and 13 bases from J, leaving 17 bases between.

This clonotype appeared many times. The gene calls are TRBV18 and TRBJ2-7; 7 bases match TRBD1. This CDR3 has 15 residues. Germline assignment: CDR1 KGHSH and CDR2 LQKENI. The trim removed 4 bases at V and 3 bases at J, leaving 9 bases unmatched. This chain's CDR3 is CASSQFETGYYEQYF. The CDR3 nucleotides are TGTGCCAGCTCACAGTTTGAGACAGGGTACTACGAGCAGTACTTC. The entire variable domain, with the rest obtained from reference TRBV18 and TRBJ2-7, is as follows: NAGVMQNPRHLVRRRGQEARLRCSPMKGHSHVYWYRQLPEEGLKFMVYLQKENIIDESGMPKERFSAEFPKEGPSILRIQQVVRGDSAAYFCASSQFETGYYEQYFGPGTRLTVT.

This clonotype was observed a handful of times. The rearrangement joins TRBV3-1 to TRBJ2-1; no clear D. CDR3 size: 11 residues. Trimming left V 1 base short and J 8 bases short, with 3 bases between. Germline V gives CDR1 LGHDT, CDR2 YNNKEL (reference sequence). In DNA form, the CDR3 reads TGTGCCAGCAGCCAAGCCCATGAGCAGTTCTTC. Translated, it gives CASSQAHEQFF.

The chain employs TRBV5-1 and TRBJ2-6; no reliable D call. The CDR3 runs to 19 residues. Trimming cost V 0 bases and J 0 bases, with 16 bases left between them. Germline assignment: CDR1 SGHRS and CDR2 YFSETQ. The CDR3 sequence: CASSLAWASPSSGANVLTF. The CDR3 coding sequence is TGCGCCAGCAGCTTGGCTTGGGCCAGCCCCAGCTCTGGGGCCAACGTCCTGACTTTC.

This clonotype has ten or more counts. V is TRBV28 and J is TRBJ1-1; no clear D gene. The germline V gene has CDR1 MDHEN and CDR2 SYDVKM. The V and J ends lost 3 bases and 0 bases respectively, with 8 bases between them. The length of the CDR3 is 14 residues. CDR3 sequence: CASSLIKMNTEAFF. The CDR3 coding sequence is TGTGCCAGCAGTTTGATAAAGATGAACACTGAAGCTTTCTTT.

The chain couples TRBV10-1 to TRBJ1-1; D remains unclear. Germline V gene lookup returns CDR1 WNHNN and CDR2 SYGVQD (reference sequence). V lost 3 bases, J lost 6 bases, and 11 bases lay in between. The CDR3 covers 13 residues. CDR3 in amino acids: CASSDSRPAEAFF. In DNA, the CDR3 is TGCGCCAGCAGTGACTCCCGGCCCGCTGAAGCTTTCTTT.

This clonotype was counted ten times or more. V is TRBV6-4 and J is TRBJ2-1; 10 bases line up with TRBD2. After removal of 5 bases from V and 0 bases from J, the junction contained 4 bases not matched to a gene. The CDR3 covers 16 residues. Germline CDR1 MRHNA, CDR2 SNTAGT. CDR3 sequence reads: CASSLSGGSSYNEQFF. Here the CDR3 DNA reads TGTGCCAGCAGTCTTAGCGGGGGGAGCTCCTACAATGAGCAGTTCTTC.